Listed below are T cell receptor beta chains from one sample, sequenced in a study of blood T cell repertoires in COVID-19. Sequencing was performed with immunoSEQ multiplex PCR; in TCRdb, only in-frame clones are kept and a portion is missing. The sample holds 120,000 to 150,000 clones, roughly 79% seen once. Material: peripheral blood. All receptors derive from a human donor with acute or convalescent COVID-19. The donor label of this sample is uncertain. Each CDR3 is given with its conserved first and last residue. The D gene is left open where the match is weak. Only some rows state a clone size, as once, few, many or a class for expanded clones.

D	size	V	J	CDR3	DNA
NA	NA	TRBV21-1	TRBJ1-2	CASSKAKGTGIEDYGYTF	TGTGCCAGCAGCAAAGCGAAAGGGACAGGGATAGAGGACTATGGCTACACCTTC
NA	few	TRBV6-5	TRBJ1-1	CASRGPVGLSEAFF	TGTGCCAGCAGGGGGCCTGTAGGGTTGTCTGAAGCTTTCTTT
NA	NA	TRBV29-1	TRBJ2-1	CSASDNEQFF	TGCAGCGCCAGTGACAATGAGCAGTTCTTC
NA	NA	TRBV24-1	TRBJ1-3	CATSDGAFSGNTIYF	TGTGCCACCAGTGATGGGGCCTTCTCTGGAAACACCATATATTTT
TRBD2	NA	TRBV3-1/TRBV3-2	TRBJ2-1	CASSQGTSGGSRYNEQFF	TGTGCCAGCAGCCAAGGGACTAGCGGGGGAAGTCGCTACAATGAGCAGTTCTTC
NA	few	TRBV19	TRBJ2-3	CASSLLGTSDTQYF	TGTGCCAGTAGCCTACTAGGGACTTCAGATACGCAGTATTTT
NA	NA	TRBV2	TRBJ1-1	CASRLDWNTEAFF	TGTGCCAGCAGACTAGACTGGAACACTGAAGCTTTCTTT
NA	many	TRBV28	TRBJ1-6	CASSLNMRSPLHF	TGTGCCAGCAGTTTGAACATGAGGTCACCCCTCCACTTT
NA	NA	TRBV5-1	TRBJ2-3	CASSLGELADTQYF	TGCGCCAGCAGCTTGGGGGAGTTGGCAGATACGCAGTATTTT
NA	NA	TRBV5-1	TRBJ2-3	CASSLGSGGHTDTQYF	TGCGCCAGCAGCTTGGGAAGCGGAGGCCACACAGATACGCAGTATTTT
NA	NA	TRBV9	TRBJ2-1	CASSVSSGGAYNEQFF	TGTGCCAGCAGCGTGTCTAGTGGGGGGGCGTACAATGAGCAGTTCTTC